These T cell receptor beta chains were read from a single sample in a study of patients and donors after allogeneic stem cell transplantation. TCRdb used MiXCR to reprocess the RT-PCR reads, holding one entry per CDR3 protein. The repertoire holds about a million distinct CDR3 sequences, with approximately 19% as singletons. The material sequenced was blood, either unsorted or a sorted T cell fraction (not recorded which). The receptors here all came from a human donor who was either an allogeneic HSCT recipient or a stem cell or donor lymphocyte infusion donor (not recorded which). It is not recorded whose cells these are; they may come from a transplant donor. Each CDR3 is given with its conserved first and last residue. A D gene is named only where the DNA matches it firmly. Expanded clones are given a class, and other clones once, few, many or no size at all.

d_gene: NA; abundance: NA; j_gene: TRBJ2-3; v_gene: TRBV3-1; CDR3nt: TGTGCCAGCAGCCAATTGACGGGAGCCGGCACAGATACGCAGTATTTT; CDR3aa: CASSQLTGAGTDTQYF
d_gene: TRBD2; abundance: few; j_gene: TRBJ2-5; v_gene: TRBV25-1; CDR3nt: TGTGCCAGCACTGACGCCACTAGCGGACCTCAAGAGACCCAGTACTTC; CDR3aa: CASTDATSGPQETQYF
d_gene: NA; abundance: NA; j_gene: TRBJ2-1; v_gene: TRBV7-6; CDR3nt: TGTGCCAGCAGCCCCCTATTGGGGGGGCCGCGCTACAATGAGCAGTTCTTC; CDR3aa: CASSPLLGGPRYNEQFF
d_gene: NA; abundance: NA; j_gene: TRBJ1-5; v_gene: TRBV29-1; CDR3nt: TGCAGCGTTGGGGCAGATAGCAATCAGCCCCAGCATTTT; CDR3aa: CSVGADSNQPQHF
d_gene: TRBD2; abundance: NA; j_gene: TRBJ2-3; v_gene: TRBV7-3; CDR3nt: TGTGCCAGCAGCCCCGAAGACCCGGGACTAGCGGGGAACACAGATACGCAGTATTTT; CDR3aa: CASSPEDPGLAGNTDTQYF
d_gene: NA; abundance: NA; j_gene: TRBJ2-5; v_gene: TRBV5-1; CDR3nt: TGCGCCAGCAGCCCCAGACAGAACTATTTCGAAGAGACCCAGTACTTC; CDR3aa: CASSPRQNYFEETQYF
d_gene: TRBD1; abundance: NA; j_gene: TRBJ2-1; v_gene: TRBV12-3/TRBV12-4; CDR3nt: TGTGCCAGCAAGGGACAGGGGGGGTTCTACAATGAGCAGTTCTTC; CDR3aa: CASKGQGGFYNEQFF
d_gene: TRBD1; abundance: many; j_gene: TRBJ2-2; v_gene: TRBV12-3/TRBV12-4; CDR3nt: TGTGCCAGCAGCCAGGGGGCCGGTATCGGGGAGCTGTTTTTT; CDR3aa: CASSQGAGIGELFF
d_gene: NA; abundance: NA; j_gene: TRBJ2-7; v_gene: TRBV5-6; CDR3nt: TGTGCCAGCAGCTTGACTTCCGAGCAGTACTTC; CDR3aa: CASSLTSEQYF
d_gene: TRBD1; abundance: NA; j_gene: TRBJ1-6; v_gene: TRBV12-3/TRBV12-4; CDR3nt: TGTGCCAGCAGGAGACAGGGCGGGCGTAATTCACCCCTCCACTTT; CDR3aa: CASRRQGGRNSPLHF
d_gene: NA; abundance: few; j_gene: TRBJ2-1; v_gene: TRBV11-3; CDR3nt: TGTGCCAGCAGCTTATTAGCTGGCGATGAGCAGTTCTTC; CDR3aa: CASSLLAGDEQFF
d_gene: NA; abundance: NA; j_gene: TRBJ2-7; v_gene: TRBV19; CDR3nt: TGTGCCAGTAGTATAACGGACAGCGGGTACGAGCAGTACTTC; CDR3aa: CASSITDSGYEQYF
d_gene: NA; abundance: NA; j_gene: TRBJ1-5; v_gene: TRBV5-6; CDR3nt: TGTGCCAGCAGCCCCTGGGGGTCGGGAAGCAATCAGCCCCAGCATTTT; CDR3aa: CASSPWGSGSNQPQHF
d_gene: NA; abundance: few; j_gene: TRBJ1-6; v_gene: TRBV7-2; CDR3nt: TGTGCCAGCAGCTTAGCAGGACACTTTAGCTCCTATAATTCACCCCTCCACTTT; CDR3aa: CASSLAGHFSSYNSPLHF
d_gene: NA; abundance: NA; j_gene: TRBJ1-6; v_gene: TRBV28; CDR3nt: TGTGCCAGCAGTTTGTCCGGATCTCCTCCTAATTCACCCCTCCACTTT; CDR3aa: CASSLSGSPPNSPLHF
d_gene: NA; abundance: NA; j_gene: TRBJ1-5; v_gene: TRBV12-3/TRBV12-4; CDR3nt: TGTGCCAGCAGTTTGGGGACCCCCGGAGGAAATCAGCCCCAGCATTTT; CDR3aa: CASSLGTPGGNQPQHF
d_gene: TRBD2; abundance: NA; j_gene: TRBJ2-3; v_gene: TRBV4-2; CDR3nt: TGTGCCAGCAGCCCCCTCCCCCCAAGCGGGGGGAGGGGCGGTACGCAGTATTTT; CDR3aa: CASSPLPPSGGRGGTQYF
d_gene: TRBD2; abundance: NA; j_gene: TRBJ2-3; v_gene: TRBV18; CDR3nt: TGTGCCAGCTCACCTGTCCCGGGACTAGCGGGAGGGACAGATACGCAGTATTTT; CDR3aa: CASSPVPGLAGGTDTQYF
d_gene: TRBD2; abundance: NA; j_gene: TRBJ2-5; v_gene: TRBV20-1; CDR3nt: TGCAGTGCTAGAGATCGGATAGCGGGGGTGGCGACCCAGTACTTC; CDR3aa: CSARDRIAGVATQYF
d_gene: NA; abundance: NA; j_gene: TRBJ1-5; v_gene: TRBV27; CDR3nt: TGTGCCAGCAGTTTTTTCGGCCGTAGCAATCAGCCCCAGCATTTT; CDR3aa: CASSFFGRSNQPQHF
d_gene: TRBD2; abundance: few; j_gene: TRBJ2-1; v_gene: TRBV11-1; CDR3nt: TGTGCCAGCAGCTTAGGTCGGACTAGCGGGAGGGCCATCAGAAATGAGCAGTTCTTC; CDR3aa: CASSLGRTSGRAIRNEQFF
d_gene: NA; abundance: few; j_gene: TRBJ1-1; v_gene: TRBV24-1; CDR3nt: TGTGCCACCAGTGCACTCGAGGGTGTGAACACTGAAGCTTTCTTT; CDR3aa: CATSALEGVNTEAFF
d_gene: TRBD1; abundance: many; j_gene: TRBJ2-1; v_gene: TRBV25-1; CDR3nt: TGTGCCAGCAGTGAAGAGGGGGCTAGATACAATGAGCAGTTCTTC; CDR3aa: CASSEEGARYNEQFF
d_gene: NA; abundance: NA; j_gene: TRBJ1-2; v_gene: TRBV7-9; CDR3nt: TGTGCCAGCAGCCCCAGTTCAGACCCAGCTGGCTACACCTTC; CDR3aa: CASSPSSDPAGYTF
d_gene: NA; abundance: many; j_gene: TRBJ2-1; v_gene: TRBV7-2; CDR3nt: TGTGCCAGCAGCCCGGACCGCAATGAGCAGTTCTTC; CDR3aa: CASSPDRNEQFF
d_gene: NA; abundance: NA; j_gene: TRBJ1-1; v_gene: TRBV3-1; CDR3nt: TGTGCCAGCAGCCAAGGACAGGTTGTTTTGGCTTTCTTT; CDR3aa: CASSQGQVVLAFF
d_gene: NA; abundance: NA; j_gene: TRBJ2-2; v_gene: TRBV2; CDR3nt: TGTGCCAGCAGTGGGGGGGTTGTCTTAACCGGGGAGCTGTTTTTT; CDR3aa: CASSGGVVLTGELFF
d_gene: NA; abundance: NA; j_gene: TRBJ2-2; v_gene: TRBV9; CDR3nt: TGTGCCAGCAGCGTACTTTCTGGAGGGACGGGTTGGACCGGGGAGCTGTTTTTT; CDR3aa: CASSVLSGGTGWTGELFF
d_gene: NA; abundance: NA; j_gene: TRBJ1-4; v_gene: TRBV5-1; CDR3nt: TGCGCCAGCAGCATGGCGGGGAGTAATGAAAAACTGTTTTTT; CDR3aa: CASSMAGSNEKLFF
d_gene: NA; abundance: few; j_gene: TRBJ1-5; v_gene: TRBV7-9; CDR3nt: TGTGCCAGCAGCTTAAGACTGGCAGGGCATCAGCCCCAGCATTTT; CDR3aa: CASSLRLAGHQPQHF
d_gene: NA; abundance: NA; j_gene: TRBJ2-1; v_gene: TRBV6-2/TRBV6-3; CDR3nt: TGTGCCAGCAGTTACCGGTTACGGCGGGATGGGGGTTACAATGAGCAGTTCTTC; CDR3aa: CASSYRLRRDGGYNEQFF
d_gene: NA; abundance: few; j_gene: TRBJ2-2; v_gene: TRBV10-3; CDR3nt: TGTGCCATCCGGGCCCCGGGGGAGCTGTTTTTT; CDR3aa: CAIRAPGELFF
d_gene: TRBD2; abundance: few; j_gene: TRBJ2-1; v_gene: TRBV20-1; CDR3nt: TGCAGAGTGGCGGGGGGCCGTTACAATGAGCAGTTCTTC; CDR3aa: CRVAGGRYNEQFF
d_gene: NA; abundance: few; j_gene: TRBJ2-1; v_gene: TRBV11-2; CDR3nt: TGTGCCAGCAGCTACCCGATAGCGGGACAGAGCCGAAGATTCAATGAGCAGTTCTTC; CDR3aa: CASSYPIAGQSRRFNEQFF
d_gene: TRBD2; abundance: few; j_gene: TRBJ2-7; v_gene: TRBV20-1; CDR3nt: TGCAGTGCCCCCGTGCTAGCGGGAGCCGAGCAGTACTTC; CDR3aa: CSAPVLAGAEQYF
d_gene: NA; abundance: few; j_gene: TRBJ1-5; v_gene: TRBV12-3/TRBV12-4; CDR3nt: TGTGCCAGCAGTCCCCGGGGGGGGGTCAATCAGCCCCAGCATTTT; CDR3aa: CASSPRGGVNQPQHF
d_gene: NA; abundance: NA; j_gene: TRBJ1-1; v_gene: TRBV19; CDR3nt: TGTGCCAGTAGTATATGGAGGGGCCGGGCTGAAGCTTTCTTT; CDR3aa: CASSIWRGRAEAFF
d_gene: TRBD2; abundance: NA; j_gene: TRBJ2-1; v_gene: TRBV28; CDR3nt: TGTGCCAGCACCGTTCAAAAGGTGGGCGGGAGGAGGAACAATGAGCAGTTCTTC; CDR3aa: CASTVQKVGGRRNNEQFF
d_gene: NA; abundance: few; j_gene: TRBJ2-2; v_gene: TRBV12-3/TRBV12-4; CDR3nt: TGTGCCAGCACTTTGACGGGACGGGGGAACACCGGGGAGCTGTTTTTT; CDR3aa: CASTLTGRGNTGELFF
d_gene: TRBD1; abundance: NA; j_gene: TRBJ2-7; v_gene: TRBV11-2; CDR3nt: TGTGCCAGCAGCCAACCCGGGACAGACAAGACCTACGAGCAGTACTTC; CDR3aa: CASSQPGTDKTYEQYF
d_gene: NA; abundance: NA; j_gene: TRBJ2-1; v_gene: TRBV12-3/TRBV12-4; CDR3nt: TGTGCCAGCAGTTTATCAGGAAAAGGGGGCAATGAGCAGTTCTTC; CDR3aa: CASSLSGKGGNEQFF
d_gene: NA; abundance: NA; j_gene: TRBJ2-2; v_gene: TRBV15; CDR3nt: TGTGCCACCAGCAGAGATATCCTGAACACCGGGGAGCTGTTTTTT; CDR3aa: CATSRDILNTGELFF
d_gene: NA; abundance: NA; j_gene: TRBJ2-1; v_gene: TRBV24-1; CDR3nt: TGTGCCACCGCGACCACAGGGGGGGCCTACAATGAGCAGTTCTTC; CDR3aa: CATATTGGAYNEQFF
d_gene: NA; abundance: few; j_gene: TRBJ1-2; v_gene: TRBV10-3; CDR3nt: TGTGCCATCAGTGACTCAAACCGGGACGGAGGTTATGGCTACACCTTC; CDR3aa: CAISDSNRDGGYGYTF
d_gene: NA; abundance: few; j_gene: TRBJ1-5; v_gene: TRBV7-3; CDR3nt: TGTGCCAGCAGCTTTAGGACTCGGGGTGGACAGTATAGCAATCAGCCCCAGCATTTT; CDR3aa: CASSFRTRGGQYSNQPQHF
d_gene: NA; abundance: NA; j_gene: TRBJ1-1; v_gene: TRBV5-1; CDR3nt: TGCGCCAGCAGTACGGAGGGGGTCGAGGGCACTGAAGCTTTCTTT; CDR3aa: CASSTEGVEGTEAFF
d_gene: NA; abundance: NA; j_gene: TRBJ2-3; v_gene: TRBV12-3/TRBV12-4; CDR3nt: TGTGCCAGCAGTCCCCACCCACTAGTATTCACAGATACGCAGTATTTT; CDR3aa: CASSPHPLVFTDTQYF
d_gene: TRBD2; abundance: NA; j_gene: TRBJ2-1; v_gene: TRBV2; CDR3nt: TGTGCCAGCAGTACCGGGACTAGCGGGAGAGATGAGCAGTTCTTC; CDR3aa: CASSTGTSGRDEQFF